Here is one T cell receptor beta chain with its context. This CDR3 spans 17 amino acids. The J segment lost 6 bases and the V segment lost 5 bases, leaving 9 bases of the junction unmatched. The germline gives CDR1 PRHDT, CDR2 FYEKMQ (reference sequence). The data derive from a study of cytomegalovirus exposure and HLA in healthy donors. The PCR made use of 60 Vbeta and 13 Jbeta primers. Clones were sequenced by immunoSEQ multiplex PCR, and TCRdb holds only the in-frame ones, with some missing. The table lists under 200,000 clones, 60% to 80% of them singletons. Sample: PBMCs. The receptor was derived from a man aged 55-75 years in good health and CMV-seronegative. This chain joins TRBV13 and TRBJ2-2; TRBD2 aligns across 13 bases. The CDR3 loop is CASSPPGLAGRAGELFF. The CDR3 DNA is TGTGCCAGCAGCCCGCCGGGACTAGCGGGGCGGGCCGGGGAGCTGTTTTTT.